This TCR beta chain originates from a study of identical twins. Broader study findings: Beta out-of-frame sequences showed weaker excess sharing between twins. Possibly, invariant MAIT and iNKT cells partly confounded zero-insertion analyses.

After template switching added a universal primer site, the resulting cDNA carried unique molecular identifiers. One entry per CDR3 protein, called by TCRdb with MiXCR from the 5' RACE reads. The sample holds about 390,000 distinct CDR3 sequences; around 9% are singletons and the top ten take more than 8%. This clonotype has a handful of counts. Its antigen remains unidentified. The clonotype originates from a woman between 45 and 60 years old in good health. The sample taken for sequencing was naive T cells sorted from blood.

The chain's CDR3 is CSAGLAGGPYEQYF. CDR3 bases: TGCAGTGCTGGACTAGCGGGAGGACCCTACGAGCAGTACTTC. The rearrangement uses TRBV20-1 and TRBJ2-7; 14 positions match TRBD2. With 5 bases clipped from V and 2 bases from J, the junction kept 2 bases outside the gene matches. Germline V gene data show CDR1 as DFQATT and CDR2 as SNEGSKA (reference sequence). The CDR3 is 14 amino acids.